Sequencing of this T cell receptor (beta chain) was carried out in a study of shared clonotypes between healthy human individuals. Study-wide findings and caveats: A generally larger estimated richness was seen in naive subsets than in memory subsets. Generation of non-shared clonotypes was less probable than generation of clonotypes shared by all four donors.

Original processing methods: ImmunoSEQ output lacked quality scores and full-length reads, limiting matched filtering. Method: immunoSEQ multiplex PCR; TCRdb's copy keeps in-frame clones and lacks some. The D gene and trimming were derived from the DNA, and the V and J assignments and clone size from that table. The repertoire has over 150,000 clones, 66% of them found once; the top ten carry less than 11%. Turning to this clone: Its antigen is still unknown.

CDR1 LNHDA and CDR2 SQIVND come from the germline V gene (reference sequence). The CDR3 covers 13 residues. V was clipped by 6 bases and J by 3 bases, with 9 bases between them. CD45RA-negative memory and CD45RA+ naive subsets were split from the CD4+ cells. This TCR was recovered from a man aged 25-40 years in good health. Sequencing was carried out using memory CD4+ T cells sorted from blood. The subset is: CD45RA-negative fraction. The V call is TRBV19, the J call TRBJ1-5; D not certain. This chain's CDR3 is CASSLTTNQPQHF. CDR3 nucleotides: TGTGCCAGTAGCCTGACCACCAATCAGCCCCAGCATTTT.